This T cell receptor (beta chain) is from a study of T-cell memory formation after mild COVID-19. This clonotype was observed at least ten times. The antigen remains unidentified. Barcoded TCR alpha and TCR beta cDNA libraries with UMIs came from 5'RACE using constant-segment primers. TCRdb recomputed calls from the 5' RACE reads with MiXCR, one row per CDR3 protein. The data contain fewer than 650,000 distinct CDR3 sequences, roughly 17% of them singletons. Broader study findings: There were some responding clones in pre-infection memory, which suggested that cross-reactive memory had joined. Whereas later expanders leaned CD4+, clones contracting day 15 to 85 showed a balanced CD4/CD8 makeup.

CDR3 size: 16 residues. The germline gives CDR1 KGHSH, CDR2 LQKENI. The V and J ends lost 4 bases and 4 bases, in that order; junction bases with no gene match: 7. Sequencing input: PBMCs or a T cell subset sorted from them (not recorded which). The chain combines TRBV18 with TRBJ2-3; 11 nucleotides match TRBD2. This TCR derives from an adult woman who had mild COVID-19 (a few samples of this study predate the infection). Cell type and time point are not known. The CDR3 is CASSRGTSGGPDTQYF. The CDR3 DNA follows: TGTGCCAGCTCACGAGGGACTAGCGGAGGCCCAGATACGCAGTATTTT.